These T cell receptor beta chains were read from a single sample in a study of T cell responses to AZD1222 COVID-19 vaccine. Data came from immunoSEQ multiplex PCR; TCRdb stores just in-frame clones and leaves some out. The table shows nearly 110,000 clones, with around 93% occurring only once. The sequencing here drew on peripheral blood, taken 28 days after the second AZD1222 dose. All receptors come from an adult who received the AZD1222 COVID-19 vaccine. The CDR3 runs from the conserved cysteine through the conserved F or W. The order of the fields is clone size, D gene, CDR3 length, J gene, V gene, CDR3 protein, CDR3 DNA. D genes are given only for firm matches. Size is stated for part of the rows, as once, few or many counts, or as a class when the clone is expanded.

clone size: once
D gene: TRBD1
CDR3 length: 15
J gene: TRBJ1-2
V gene: TRBV9
CDR3 protein: CASSVGTGANYGYTF
CDR3 DNA: TGTGCCAGCAGCGTAGGGACAGGAGCTAACTATGGCTACACCTTC

clone size: -
D gene: TRBD2
CDR3 length: 18
J gene: TRBJ2-7
V gene: TRBV7-3
CDR3 protein: CASSLTPSNSGKKYEQYF
CDR3 DNA: TGTGCCAGCAGCTTAACTCCCTCGAATAGCGGGAAGAAATACGAGCAGTACTTC

clone size: few
D gene: -
CDR3 length: 15
J gene: TRBJ1-6
V gene: TRBV18
CDR3 protein: CASSPAGGYNSPLHF
CDR3 DNA: TGTGCCAGCTCACCAGCCGGTGGCTATAATTCACCCCTCCACTTT

clone size: -
D gene: -
CDR3 length: 15
J gene: TRBJ2-1
V gene: TRBV4-1
CDR3 protein: CASSQERTSYNEQFF
CDR3 DNA: TGCGCCAGCAGCCAAGAGAGGACCAGCTACAATGAGCAGTTCTTC

clone size: -
D gene: TRBD1
CDR3 length: 17
J gene: TRBJ1-3
V gene: TRBV19
CDR3 protein: CASSLNRGLISGNTIYF
CDR3 DNA: TGTGCCAGTAGTCTCAACAGGGGGCTCATCTCTGGAAACACCATATATTTT

clone size: -
D gene: -
CDR3 length: 13
J gene: TRBJ2-7
V gene: TRBV27
CDR3 protein: CASSSGSHYEQYF
CDR3 DNA: TGTGCCAGCAGTAGCGGGTCACACTACGAGCAGTACTTC

clone size: -
D gene: -
CDR3 length: 15
J gene: TRBJ2-7
V gene: TRBV5-1
CDR3 protein: CASSTSDGQFGKQYF
CDR3 DNA: TGCGCCAGCAGCACGTCCGATGGACAGTTTGGCAAGCAGTACTTC

clone size: once
D gene: -
CDR3 length: 14
J gene: TRBJ1-1
V gene: TRBV10-1
CDR3 protein: CASSLRRGGTEAFF
CDR3 DNA: TGCGCCAGCAGCCTGAGGAGGGGTGGCACTGAAGCTTTCTTT

clone size: -
D gene: -
CDR3 length: 18
J gene: TRBJ2-7
V gene: TRBV4-2
CDR3 protein: CASSQDTESSHISYEQYF
CDR3 DNA: TGTGCCAGCAGCCAAGATACGGAGTCTTCCCACATTTCCTACGAGCAGTACTTC

clone size: -
D gene: -
CDR3 length: 16
J gene: TRBJ2-7
V gene: TRBV5-1
CDR3 protein: CASSLARTNGAYEQYF
CDR3 DNA: TGCGCCAGCAGCCTAGCTAGGACAAATGGGGCCTACGAGCAGTACTTC

clone size: once
D gene: -
CDR3 length: 16
J gene: TRBJ1-5
V gene: TRBV11-2
CDR3 protein: CASSLGGGLSNQPQHF
CDR3 DNA: TGTGCCAGCAGCTTAGGGGGAGGTTTGAGCAATCAGCCCCAGCATTTT

clone size: -
D gene: -
CDR3 length: 13
J gene: TRBJ2-7
V gene: TRBV5-4
CDR3 protein: CASKVEAAGEQYF
CDR3 DNA: TGTGCCAGCAAAGTAGAGGCGGCGGGCGAGCAGTACTTC

clone size: -
D gene: TRBD2
CDR3 length: 16
J gene: TRBJ2-3
V gene: TRBV5-6
CDR3 protein: CASSYEGLAGPDTQYF
CDR3 DNA: TGTGCCAGCAGCTATGAGGGGCTAGCGGGACCAGATACGCAGTATTTT

clone size: -
D gene: -
CDR3 length: 11
J gene: TRBJ2-7
V gene: TRBV3-1/TRBV3-2
CDR3 protein: CASSQIDEQYF
CDR3 DNA: TGTGCCAGCAGCCAAATCGACGAGCAGTACTTC